The following is a T cell receptor (beta chain) sequence with its context. The data belong to a study of shared clonotypes between healthy human individuals. Trimming cost V 3 bases and J 0 bases, with 12 bases left between them. This CDR3 has 15 residues. CDR1 is SGDLS, CDR2 YYNGEE, per germline. Once extracted for a subset, genomic DNA was divided evenly among several immunoSEQ plates. Among the unsorted PBMC samples, replicate PCRs used around 0.3 ug DNA, 30,000 to 35,000 T cell genomes. As handled by the study authors: Junction-only sequences produced by ImmunoSEQ had no quality scores, so filtering differed. Sequenced by immunoSEQ multiplex PCR; TCRdb stores in-frame clones only, minus some. The V and J calls and the clone size are those of that table, but D and trimming were determined from the DNA. Of more than 450,000 clones in the sample, around 74% are singletons; the top ten hold 10% to 15%.

The receptor's source is a woman aged 40 to 49 in good health. Some clones in this sample may be carry-over from other donors' samples. The sample taken for sequencing was PBMCs. The V call is TRBV9, the J call TRBJ1-1, with D tentatively TRBD1 (6 bases). CDR3 region: CASSEEGDLNTEAFF. Written as DNA, the CDR3 is TGTGCCAGCAGCGAAGAGGGGGACCTGAACACTGAAGCTTTCTTT.